This record covers a single T cell receptor beta chain. Its matching antigen is unknown. In germline, CDR1 is MNHEY, CDR2 SVGAGI. Deletions cut 2 bases from V and 2 bases from J, with 9 bases between. The CDR3 covers 14 residues. Brentuximab vedotin exposure varied, and every patient relapsed after autologous stem cell transplantation. Best responses were complete response, partial response or progressive disease. This sample stems from a study of PD-1 blockade in classical Hodgkin lymphoma. Assay used: immunoSEQ multiplex PCR; TCRdb lists only in-frame clones, some missing. The sample yields 50,000 to 65,000 clones, 85% to 90% seen once. Study-level results: CD4+ TCR diversity climbed significantly by C4D1, unlike CD8+ TCR diversity.

The rearrangement joins TRBV6-5 to TRBJ1-1; weak D call: TRBD1 (6 bases). Source: peripheral blood mononuclear cells (PBMCs), taken before the second cycle of nivolumab. The origin of this receptor is a human donor with classical Hodgkin lymphoma. CDR3 amino acids: CASSYGTTNTEAFF. In nucleotides, the CDR3 is TGTGCCAGCAGTTACGGGACAACCAACACTGAAGCTTTCTTT.